This TCR beta chain emerged from a study of post-analysis software for immune sequencing data. The overall study: In terms of disease course, relapsing-remitting, secondary progressive and progressive-relapsing multiple sclerosis were included. Whole-study findings and limits: Controls' normalized Chao1 diversity significantly exceeded that of multiple sclerosis patients. Clustering by F measure revealed strong co-clustering among samples prepared together in one batch. About five TRBV segments (TRBV5-6, TRBV5-1 and TRBV20-1 among them) occurred more frequently in patients than in controls.

Comments on this clonotype: Its antigen remains unknown.

Trimming took 0 bases from V and 2 from J, leaving 11 bases between them. This CDR3 has 15 amino acids. Germline V gives CDR1 MGHRA, CDR2 YSYEKL. Built from TCR beta cDNA, the libraries had unique molecular identifiers in them. TCRdb fed the PCR reads into MiXCR, producing one record per CDR3 protein. The sample lists 750,000 to 950,000 distinct CDR3 sequences; just over 45% were seen once. The J gene is TRBJ2-7, the V gene TRBV4-1; a possible D gene is TRBD2 (6 bases). The clonotype was recovered from a girl aged 5 to 17 with multiple sclerosis. Sequencing used blood. CDR3 in DNA: TGCGCCAGCAGCCAAGAAGGCGGGATCACCTACGAGCAGTACTTC. This gives the protein CASSQEGGITYEQYF.